The rows below give T cell receptor beta chains drawn from one sample of a study of early T cells in non-severe SARS-CoV-2 infection. TCRdb reanalysed the 5' RACE reads using MiXCR and keeps one entry per CDR3 protein. This table holds approximately 120,000 distinct CDR3 sequences, 14% to 15% found once. The sequenced material came from whole blood. These TCRs come from an adult who was a healthcare worker with PCR-confirmed SARS-CoV-2 infection or an uninfected control (not recorded which). The CDR3 runs from the conserved cysteine through the conserved F or W. Each record gives: clone size, D gene, V gene, J gene, CDR3 protein, CDR3 DNA. D genes are given only for firm matches. Not every row has a clone size; where given, it reads once, few, many or a size class.

size: many
D: NA
V: TRBV7-9
J: TRBJ2-3
CDR3: CASQDPLRADTQYF
DNA: TGTGCCAGTCAAGACCCTTTAAGGGCAGATACGCAGTATTTT

size: many
D: NA
V: TRBV6-1
J: TRBJ2-3
CDR3: CASEPGHTQYF
DNA: TGTGCCAGCGAACCCGGACATACGCAGTATTTT

size: NA
D: TRBD1
V: TRBV7-9
J: TRBJ1-2
CDR3: CASSPRQGAYGYTF
DNA: TGTGCCAGCAGCCCTCGACAGGGGGCCTATGGCTACACCTTC

size: few
D: NA
V: TRBV7-2
J: TRBJ1-5
CDR3: CASSLDYNAKPQHF
DNA: TGTGCCAGCAGCTTAGATTACAATGCAAAGCCCCAGCATTTT

size: NA
D: NA
V: TRBV7-9
J: TRBJ2-5
CDR3: CASSRQAGGETQYF
DNA: TGTGCCAGCAGCCGACAGGCCGGGGGGGAGACCCAGTACTTC

size: many
D: TRBD2
V: TRBV12-3/TRBV12-4
J: TRBJ2-1
CDR3: CASTLLPGHGGNEQFF
DNA: TGTGCCAGCACCCTCTTACCGGGTCACGGGGGGAATGAGCAGTTCTTC

size: once
D: NA
V: TRBV2
J: TRBJ2-7
CDR3: CASSWDPGEQYF
DNA: TGTGCCAGCAGCTGGGACCCCGGCGAGCAGTACTTC

size: NA
D: NA
V: TRBV4-1
J: TRBJ2-1
CDR3: CASSLQDQRGFSYNEQFF
DNA: TGCGCCAGCAGCCTCCAGGATCAGCGAGGGTTCTCCTACAATGAGCAGTTCTTC

size: NA
D: NA
V: TRBV30
J: TRBJ1-2
CDR3: CAWSRLGRGYGYTF
DNA: TGTGCCTGGAGTAGACTCGGCAGGGGCTATGGCTACACCTTC

size: many
D: NA
V: TRBV6-6
J: TRBJ1-1
CDR3: CASSSGQMNTEAFF
DNA: TGTGCCAGCAGTTCCGGACAGATGAACACTGAAGCTTTCTTT

size: few
D: NA
V: TRBV20-1
J: TRBJ1-1
CDR3: CSAREGGFAEAFF
DNA: TGCAGTGCTAGAGAGGGGGGGTTCGCTGAAGCTTTCTTT

size: few
D: TRBD1
V: TRBV18
J: TRBJ1-2
CDR3: CASEPSTGQSYGYTF
DNA: TGTGCCAGCGAACCCAGTACGGGACAGAGCTATGGCTACACCTTC

size: few
D: NA
V: TRBV18
J: TRBJ2-5
CDR3: CASSPQQVDATQYF
DNA: TGTGCCAGCTCACCACAACAGGTGGATGCTACCCAGTACTTC

size: NA
D: TRBD1
V: TRBV3-1
J: TRBJ1-3
CDR3: CASSRGTVVGNTIYF
DNA: TGTGCCAGCAGCCGCGGGACAGTCGTCGGAAACACCATATATTTT

size: few
D: NA
V: TRBV5-1
J: TRBJ2-2
CDR3: CASSPAGPNTGELFF
DNA: TGCGCCAGCAGCCCAGCCGGGCCCAACACCGGGGAGCTGTTTTTT

size: many
D: TRBD2
V: TRBV3-1
J: TRBJ2-1
CDR3: CASSQGTSGGPYNEQFF
DNA: TGTGCCAGCAGCCAAGGGACTAGCGGGGGGCCCTACAATGAGCAGTTCTTC

size: many
D: NA
V: TRBV25-1
J: TRBJ2-5
CDR3: CASSDNGDIQETQYF
DNA: TGTGCCAGCAGTGACAACGGGGACATCCAAGAGACCCAGTACTTC

size: NA
D: NA
V: TRBV14
J: TRBJ2-7
CDR3: CASSQGQRVHVQYF
DNA: TGTGCCAGCAGCCAGGGCCAGCGGGTCCACGTGCAGTACTTC

size: NA
D: NA
V: TRBV10-3
J: TRBJ1-5
CDR3: CAISSGESQPQHF
DNA: TGTGCCATCAGCTCCGGGGAAAGTCAGCCCCAGCATTTT

size: few
D: TRBD1
V: TRBV12-5
J: TRBJ2-7
CDR3: CASGLASGTGRYEQYF
DNA: TGTGCTAGTGGTTTGGCTTCCGGGACAGGGCGATACGAGCAGTACTTC

size: NA
D: NA
V: TRBV6-5
J: TRBJ2-6
CDR3: CASKSPGANVLTF
DNA: TGTGCCAGCAAGAGCCCTGGGGCCAACGTCCTGACTTTC

size: few
D: NA
V: TRBV6-5
J: TRBJ1-4
CDR3: CASSSPGTEMRKLFF
DNA: TGTGCCAGCAGTTCCCCCGGGACCGAGATGAGGAAACTGTTTTTT

size: NA
D: NA
V: TRBV5-4
J: TRBJ2-3
CDR3: CASSLRGGEVQYF
DNA: TGTGCCAGCAGCTTGAGAGGCGGGGAGGTTCAGTATTTT